The 2 T cell receptor beta chains below come from one sample, sequenced in a study of blood T cell repertoires in COVID-19. Method: immunoSEQ multiplex PCR; TCRdb's copy keeps in-frame clones and lacks some. The sample has more than 95,000 clones, around 90% seen once. The sample comprised peripheral blood. The receptors come from a human donor in a cohort sampled during active COVID-19.

The chain combines TRBV6-6 with TRBJ2-3; perhaps TRBD1 as D (6 bases). Looked up from germline, CDR1 is MNHNY and CDR2 is SVGAGI (reference sequence). The CDR3 covers 14 residues. Trimming left V 6 bases short and J 0 bases short, with 10 bases between. The CDR3 region has the DNA TGTGCCAGCAGCAGGGGAACTAGCACAGATACGCAGTATTTT. It codes for CASSRGTSTDTQYF.

This chain connects TRBV25-1 to TRBJ1-2; perhaps TRBD1 as D (5 bases). Germline-derived CDR1 and CDR2 are MGHDK and SYGVNS. Trimming shortened V by 5 bases and J by 6 bases, and 10 bases separated the two germline ends. The CDR3 runs to 12 residues. The DNA for the CDR3 is TGTGCCAGCAGTCGTGGGGGGGATGGCTACACCTTC. Amino acid sequence: CASSRGGDGYTF.